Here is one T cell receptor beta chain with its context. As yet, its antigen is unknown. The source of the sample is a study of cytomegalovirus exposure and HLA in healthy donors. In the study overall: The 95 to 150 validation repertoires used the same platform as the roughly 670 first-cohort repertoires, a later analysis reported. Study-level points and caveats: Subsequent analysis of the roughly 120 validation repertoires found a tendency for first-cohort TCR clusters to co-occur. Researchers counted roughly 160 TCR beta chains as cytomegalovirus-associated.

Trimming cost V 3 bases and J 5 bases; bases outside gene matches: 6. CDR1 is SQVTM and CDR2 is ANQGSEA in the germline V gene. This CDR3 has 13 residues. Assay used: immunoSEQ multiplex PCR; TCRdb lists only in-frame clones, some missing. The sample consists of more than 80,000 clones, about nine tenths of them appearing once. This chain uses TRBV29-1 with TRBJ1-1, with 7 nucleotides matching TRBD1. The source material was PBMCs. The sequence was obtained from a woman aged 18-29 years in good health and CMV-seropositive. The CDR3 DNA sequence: TGCAGCGTTGACAGGGGGGATGGGACTGAAGCTTTCTTT. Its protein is CSVDRGDGTEAFF.